Listed below are T cell receptor beta chains from one sample, sequenced in a study of T cells in Graves' hyperthyroidism and ophthalmopathy. TCRdb fed the multiplex PCR reads into MiXCR, producing one record per CDR3 protein. The sample yields fewer than 600,000 distinct CDR3 sequences, around 15% seen once. Material: blood. These receptors all stem from a woman under 30 with Graves' hyperthyroidism. Both conserved end residues are part of each CDR3. A D gene is named only where the DNA matches it firmly. Some rows have no size entry. The others give once, few or many, or a class for an expanded clone.

D gene	V gene	clone size	J gene	CDR3 DNA	CDR3 protein
TRBD2	TRBV24-1	many	TRBJ2-1	TGTGCCACCGGACCTAGCGGGAGTAGGTCCTACAATGAGCAGTTCTTC	CATGPSGSRSYNEQFF
TRBD1	TRBV6-1	many	TRBJ2-3	TGTGCCAGCAGTGAATGGGAAGGGGGCATCACAGATACGCAGTATTTT	CASSEWEGGITDTQYF
TRBD1	TRBV20-1	few	TRBJ1-2	TGCAGTGCTTTAAGACAGGGTCGGGGCTACACCTTC	CSALRQGRGYTF
.	TRBV27	many	TRBJ2-2	TGTGCCAGCAGTTTGCTGAGCGGCGGGGAGCTGTTTTTT	CASSLLSGGELFF
TRBD1	TRBV12-3/TRBV12-4	many	TRBJ1-1	TGTGCCAGCAGTTATAAGGGGGCCGGGACTGAAGCTTTCTTT	CASSYKGAGTEAFF
.	TRBV6-1	few	TRBJ2-3	TGTGCCAGCGAAGGGACTCAGCAAGATACGCAGTATTTT	CASEGTQQDTQYF
TRBD1	TRBV2	many	TRBJ1-4	TGTGCCAGCGAGGCGCTCACAGGGGCGTCTGAAAAACTGTTTTTT	CASEALTGASEKLFF
.	TRBV10-3	many	TRBJ2-2	TGTGCCATCAGTGGGCCCGGGACTCCGAACACCGGGGAGCTGTTTTTT	CAISGPGTPNTGELFF
.	TRBV30	.	TRBJ1-4	TGTGCCTGGAATAGGCAGGGAGGTGAAAAACTGTTTTTT	CAWNRQGGEKLFF
TRBD2	TRBV12-3/TRBV12-4	once	TRBJ2-5	TGTGCCAGCAGTTTCCGGGATAGCGGGAGTGAGACCCAGTACTTC	CASSFRDSGSETQYF
TRBD1	TRBV2	many	TRBJ1-1	TGTGCCAGCGTACTCCAGGGGGCAATGAACACTGAAGCTTTCTTT	CASVLQGAMNTEAFF
.	TRBV6-5	few	TRBJ2-1	TGTGCCAGCAGTTACTCGATCGCGGGCCGATACAATGAGCAGTTCTTC	CASSYSIAGRYNEQFF
.	TRBV6-1	many	TRBJ2-7	TGTGCCAGCAGTGAAGTAACGGGACGGGGCGAGCAGTACTTC	CASSEVTGRGEQYF
TRBD1	TRBV9	many	TRBJ1-2	TGTGCCAGCGGGACAGGGTACAACTATGGCTACACCTTC	CASGTGYNYGYTF
.	TRBV12-3/TRBV12-4	many	TRBJ2-6	TGTGCCAGCAGTTTAGGGACTTTTTTCTCTGGGGCCAACGTCCTGACTTTC	CASSLGTFFSGANVLTF
.	TRBV3-1	many	TRBJ1-2	TGTGCCAGCAGCGGAGTCCGGGAAAACTATGGCTACACCTTC	CASSGVRENYGYTF
.	TRBV18	.	TRBJ1-2	TGTGCCAGCTCACCCGGGGTTCTACTTTATGGCTACACCTTC	CASSPGVLLYGYTF
.	TRBV4-1	.	TRBJ2-1	TGCGCCAGCAGCCAGGTAGAGGGGGATGAGCAGTTCTTC	CASSQVEGDEQFF
.	TRBV18	many	TRBJ1-2	TGTGCCAGCTCACCAGCGCGGGGGCCTAACTATGGCTACACCTTC	CASSPARGPNYGYTF
.	TRBV10-3	many	TRBJ1-1	TGTGCCATCAGGGATAGACTGAGCGCCACTGAAGCTTTCTTT	CAIRDRLSATEAFF
.	TRBV7-9	few	TRBJ1-1	TGTGCCAGCAGCGTAGGGAGTTCCACTGAAGCTTTCTTT	CASSVGSSTEAFF
TRBD2	TRBV9	few	TRBJ2-1	TGTGCCAGCAGCCCTAGCGGAGAGGGGTACAATGAGCAGTTCTTC	CASSPSGEGYNEQFF
.	TRBV3-1	many	TRBJ2-1	TGTGCCAGCAGCCAAATGACAGCTTCCTACAATGAGCAGTTCTTC	CASSQMTASYNEQFF
TRBD2	TRBV19	many	TRBJ2-1	TGTGCCAGTAGCCGACTAGCGGGACGGGAAAAATACAATGAGCAGTTCTTC	CASSRLAGREKYNEQFF
.	TRBV5-6	many	TRBJ1-6	TGTGCCAGCAGCTTGGAAGTAGGGCAGGGGTCGGATTCACCCCTCCACTTT	CASSLEVGQGSDSPLHF
.	TRBV7-2	many	TRBJ1-6	TGTGCCAGCAGCTCGGTCTATAATTCACCCCTCCACTTT	CASSSVYNSPLHF
.	TRBV7-8	.	TRBJ2-4	TGTGCCAGCAGCTTAGCGAGGGACCCAGCCAAAAACATTCAGTACTTC	CASSLARDPAKNIQYF
TRBD1	TRBV10-2	.	TRBJ2-3	TGCGCCACCGCGACTGACAGGGGGCCAACGGGAGGGTTGACAGATACGCAGTATTTT	CATATDRGPTGGLTDTQYF
.	TRBV18	.	TRBJ1-5	TGTGCCAGCTCACCAAGAAGGGAATATAGCAATCAGCCCCAGCATTTT	CASSPRREYSNQPQHF
TRBD2	TRBV20-1	few	TRBJ2-5	TGCAGTGCCCGTAGCGGGACGGTGGAGGAGACCCAGTACTTC	CSARSGTVEETQYF
.	TRBV20-1	few	TRBJ2-1	TGCAGTGCTAGTATCCTAAGCTCCTACAATGAGCAGTTCTTC	CSASILSSYNEQFF
TRBD2	TRBV5-1	.	TRBJ2-5	TGCGCCAGCAGCTTAGGACTAGCGGGAGGTCCTGTCGGAGGTGAGACCCAGTACTTC	CASSLGLAGGPVGGETQYF
TRBD1	TRBV12-3/TRBV12-4	once	TRBJ1-5	TGTGCCAGCAGTTTTATCCTCGGGACAGGGGGTTCGGAGCAGCCCCAGCATTTT	CASSFILGTGGSEQPQHF
.	TRBV5-8	.	TRBJ1-5	TGTGCCAGCAGCCCGCGGACCGTAAAATCGATTCAGCCCCAGCATTTT	CASSPRTVKSIQPQHF
.	TRBV7-3	many	TRBJ2-1	TGTGCCAGCAGCCAGGGGACATATCCCTACAATGAGCAGTTCTTC	CASSQGTYPYNEQFF
.	TRBV20-1	many	TRBJ2-3	TGCAGTGCTAGGCGTAGAGGACCAGATACGCAGTATTTT	CSARRRGPDTQYF
.	TRBV12-3/TRBV12-4	many	TRBJ1-1	TGTGCCAGCAGTTTGGCGGTGAACCTTGAAGCTTTCTTT	CASSLAVNLEAFF
.	TRBV11-2	many	TRBJ2-3	TGTGCCAGCAGCTTAGCGGGGCGCCCTAGCACAGATACGCAGTATTTT	CASSLAGRPSTDTQYF
.	TRBV12-3/TRBV12-4	many	TRBJ1-1	TGTGCCAGCAGTTTGATAGAGGGAACTGAAGCTTTCTTT	CASSLIEGTEAFF
.	TRBV3-1	many	TRBJ2-1	TGTGCCAGCAGCCAAGCGGTCAAGGGCGGGGATGAGCAGTTCTTC	CASSQAVKGGDEQFF
TRBD1	TRBV12-3/TRBV12-4	many	TRBJ2-1	TGTGCCAGTCAGGGGGACCTCCTCTACAATGAGCAGTTCTTC	CASQGDLLYNEQFF
TRBD2	TRBV2	many	TRBJ2-1	TGTGCCAGCAGTGAAGGGCAACTAGCGGGAGGCCGGGATGAGCAGTTCTTC	CASSEGQLAGGRDEQFF
TRBD2	TRBV19	.	TRBJ2-5	TGTGCCAGTAGTATATCACCGGGACTAGCTTTCGAGACCCAGTACTTC	CASSISPGLAFETQYF
.	TRBV19	.	TRBJ2-7	TGTGCCAGTAGTATAATGGGGGGGCGCGGGAGCCGGGACGAGCAGTACTTC	CASSIMGGRGSRDEQYF
TRBD1	TRBV5-4	.	TRBJ2-2	TGTGCCAGCAGCTTGCCCGGGACAGGAAACACCGGGGAGCTGTTTTTT	CASSLPGTGNTGELFF